This TCR beta chain was documented in a study of Ad26.COV2.S vaccination and SARS-CoV-2 variants. Libraries were prepared by immunoSEQ multiplex PCR; TCRdb keeps only in-frame clonotypes and omits some of them. The profile shows about 350,000 clones, 92% of them singletons. This CDR3 comprises 14 residues. Germline V gene data show CDR1 as MGHRA and CDR2 as YSYEKL. The trim removed 4 bases at V and 8 bases at J, leaving 6 bases unmatched. This specimen was peripheral blood, taken after recovery from COVID-19. The rearrangement links TRBV4-1 to TRBJ2-4, with 9 bases matching TRBD1. This TCR came from a human donor who had recovered from COVID-19. The CDR3 here is CASSPGQGRDIQYF. The CDR3 DNA is TGCGCCAGCAGCCCGGGACAGGGTAGGGACATTCAGTACTTC.